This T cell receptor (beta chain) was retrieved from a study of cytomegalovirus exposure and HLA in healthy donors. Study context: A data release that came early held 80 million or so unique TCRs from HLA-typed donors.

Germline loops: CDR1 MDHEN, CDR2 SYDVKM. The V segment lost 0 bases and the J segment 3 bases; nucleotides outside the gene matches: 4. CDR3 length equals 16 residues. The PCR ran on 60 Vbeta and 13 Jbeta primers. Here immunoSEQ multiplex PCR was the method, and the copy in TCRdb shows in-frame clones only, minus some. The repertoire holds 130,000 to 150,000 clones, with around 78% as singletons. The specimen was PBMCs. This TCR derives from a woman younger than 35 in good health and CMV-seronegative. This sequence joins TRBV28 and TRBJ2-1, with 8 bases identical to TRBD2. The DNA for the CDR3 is TGTGCCAGCAGTTTATGGAGAAGCGGGAGCTACAATGAGCAGTTCTTC. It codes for CASSLWRSGSYNEQFF.